The clone carrying this T cell receptor beta chain was recorded many times. Construction of the TCRbeta library involved unique molecular identifiers. TCRdb reprocessed the PCR reads via MiXCR and lists one record per CDR3 protein. The sample comprises around 240,000 distinct CDR3 sequences, approximately 9.8% of which are singletons, and around 5% rests with the top ten. The data were obtained in a study of T-cell reconstitution after alpha-beta-depleted transplantation in children. Per germline, CDR1 MNHEY and CDR2 SMNVEV (reference sequence). The CDR3 has 16 amino acids. Trimming left V 6 bases short and J 4 bases short, with 22 bases between.

This clonotype was obtained from a human donor who donated a stem cell graft to a child with SCID. The chain recombines TRBV27 with TRBJ2-7; D tentatively fits TRBD1 or TRBD2 (5 bases each). The sample consisted of PBMCs from the stem cell graft donor, taken from the stem cell graft. This CDR3 reads CASSPLYGANSYEQYF. Written as DNA, the CDR3 is TGTGCCAGCAGCCCCCTGTACGGGGCCAATTCATACGAGCAGTACTTC.